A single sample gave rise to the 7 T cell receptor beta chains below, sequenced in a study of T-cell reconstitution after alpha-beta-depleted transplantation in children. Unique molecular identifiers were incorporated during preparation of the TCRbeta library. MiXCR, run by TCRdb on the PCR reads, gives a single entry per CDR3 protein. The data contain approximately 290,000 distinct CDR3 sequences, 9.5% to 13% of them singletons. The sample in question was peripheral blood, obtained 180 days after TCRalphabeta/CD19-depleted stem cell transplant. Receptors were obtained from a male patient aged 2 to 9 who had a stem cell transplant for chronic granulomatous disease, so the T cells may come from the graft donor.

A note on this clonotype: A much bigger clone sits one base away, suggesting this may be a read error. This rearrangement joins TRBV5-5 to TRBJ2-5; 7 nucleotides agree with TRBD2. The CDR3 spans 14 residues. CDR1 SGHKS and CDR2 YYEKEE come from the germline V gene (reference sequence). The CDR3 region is CAGSREVLAQTQYF. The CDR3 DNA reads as TGTGCCGGCAGCCGGGAGGTACTAGCTCAGACCCAGTACTTC. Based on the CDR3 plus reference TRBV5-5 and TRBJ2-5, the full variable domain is DAGVTQSPTHLIKTRGQQVTLRCSPISGHKSVSWYQQVLGQGPQFIFQYYEKEERGRGNFPDRFSARQFPNYSSELNVNALLLGDSALYLCAGSREVLAQTQYFGPGTRLLVL.

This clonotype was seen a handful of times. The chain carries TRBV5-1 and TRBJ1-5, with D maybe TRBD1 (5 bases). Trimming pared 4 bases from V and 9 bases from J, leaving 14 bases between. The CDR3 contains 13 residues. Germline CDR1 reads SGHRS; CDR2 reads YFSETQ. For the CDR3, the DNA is TGCGCCAGCAGCCCCGAAGGGGCCCGGCCCCAGCATTTT. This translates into CASSPEGARPQHF.

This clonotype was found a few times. As DNA, the CDR3 is TGCGCCAGCAGCCAAGATCTCGCGCCCAGGGATACGCAGTATTTT. This gives the protein CASSQDLAPRDTQYF. The chain recombines TRBV4-3 with TRBJ2-3; D is undetermined. The CDR3 consists of 15 residues. CDR1 LGHNA and CDR2 YSLEER come from the germline V gene. The V end lost 0 bases, the J end lost 6 bases, and 13 bases lay between the germline ends.

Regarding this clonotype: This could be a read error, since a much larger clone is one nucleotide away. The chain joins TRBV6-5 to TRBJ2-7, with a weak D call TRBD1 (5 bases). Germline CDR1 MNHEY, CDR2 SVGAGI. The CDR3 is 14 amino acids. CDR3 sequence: CASSYVGHYYEPYF. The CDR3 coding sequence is TGTGCCAGCAGTTACGTAGGACACTACTACGAGCCGTACTTC.

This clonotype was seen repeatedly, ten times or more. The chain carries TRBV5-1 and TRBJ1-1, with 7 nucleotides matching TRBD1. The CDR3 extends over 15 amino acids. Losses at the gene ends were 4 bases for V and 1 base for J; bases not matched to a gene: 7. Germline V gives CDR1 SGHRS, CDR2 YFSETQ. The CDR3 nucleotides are TGCGCCAGCAGCATCAACAGGGGTGGGAACACTGAAGCTTTCTTT. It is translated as CASSINRGGNTEAFF.

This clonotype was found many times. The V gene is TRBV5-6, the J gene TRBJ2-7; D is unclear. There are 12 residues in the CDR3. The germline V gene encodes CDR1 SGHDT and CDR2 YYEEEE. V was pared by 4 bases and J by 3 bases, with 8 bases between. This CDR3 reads CASSPGDYEQYF. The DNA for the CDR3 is TGTGCCAGCAGCCCTGGAGACTACGAGCAGTACTTC.

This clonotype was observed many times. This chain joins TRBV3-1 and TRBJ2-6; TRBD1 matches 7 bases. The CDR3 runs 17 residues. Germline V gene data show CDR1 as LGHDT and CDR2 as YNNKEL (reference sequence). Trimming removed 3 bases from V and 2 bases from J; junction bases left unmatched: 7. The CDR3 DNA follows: TGTGCCAGCAGCCAGGAAGGGGGCAGGGCTGGGGCCAACGTCCTGACTTTC. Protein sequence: CASSQEGGRAGANVLTF. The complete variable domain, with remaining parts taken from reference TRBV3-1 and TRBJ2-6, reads DTAVSQTPKYLVTQMGNDKSIKCEQNLGHDTMYWYKQDSKKFLKIMFSYNNKELIINETVPNRFSPKSPDKAHLNLHINSLELGDSAVYFCASSQEGGRAGANVLTFGAGSRLTVL.